Described below is a single T cell receptor (beta chain) sequence and its context. This sample is part of a study of CD8 T cells in Susac syndrome. Germline assignment: CDR1 SGDLS and CDR2 YYNGEE. The length of the CDR3 is 17 residues. J was trimmed by 5 bases and V by 4 bases; bases with no gene match: 14. Random hexamers were used to reverse transcribe the RNA input (about 0.45 to 1 ug). Via MiXCR, TCRdb re-called the immunoSEQ multiplex PCR reads, giving one row per CDR3 protein. This sample has about 300,000 distinct CDR3 sequences; about 90% occur once, and the top ten carry over 0.065%. Sequencing was carried out using CD4+ T cells from PBMCs. This TCR came from a human donor with multiple sclerosis. This chain uses TRBV9 with TRBJ2-5; 10 bases are shared with TRBD2. The CDR3 nucleotides are TGTGCCAGCAGCACTCCCAATAGAGCGGGGGGGGGTGAGACCCAGTACTTC. The encoded protein is CASSTPNRAGGGETQYF.